Listed below are T cell receptor beta chains from one sample, sequenced in a study of glioma-infiltrating T cells. Via MiXCR, TCRdb re-called the multiplex PCR reads, giving one row per CDR3 protein. This sample has about 410,000 distinct CDR3 sequences, with about two fifths found just once. Material for sequencing was glioma tissue, nonneoplastic brain tissue, or PBMCs (not recorded which). These receptors originate from a human donor with low-grade glioma or glioblastoma, undergoing nonglioma brain surgery, or in good health (not recorded which). Both conserved end residues are part of each CDR3. D genes are given only for firm matches. The size of a clone is reported for some rows only, either as once, few or many, or as a class for expanded clones.

cdr3_aa cdr3_nt j_call d_call clone_size v_call
CASSLDRRGIGYTF TGTGCCAGCAGCTTAGATAGGCGGGGAATTGGCTACACCTTC TRBJ1-2 NA few TRBV7-2
CASSPTGNPYEQYF TGTGCCAGCAGCCCGACAGGGAACCCCTACGAGCAGTACTTC TRBJ2-7 TRBD1 few TRBV4-2
CASSFIGWQGTPNQPQHF TGTGCCAGCAGTTTTATCGGGTGGCAGGGCACACCGAATCAGCCCCAGCATTTT TRBJ1-5 NA NA TRBV27
CASSQWGDRAIDTQYF TGTGCCAGCAGCCAATGGGGGGACAGGGCGATAGATACGCAGTATTTT TRBJ2-3 TRBD1 few TRBV4-2
CASSPGQLNYGYTF TGTGCCAGCAGTCCGGGACAGCTTAACTATGGCTACACCTTC TRBJ1-2 TRBD1 NA TRBV12-3/TRBV12-4
CASSSDTLEQYF TGTGCCAGCAGTTCGGACACCCTCGAGCAGTACTTC TRBJ2-7 NA many TRBV27
CATGGHLSYNEQFF TGTGCCACGGGGGGACACCTCTCCTACAATGAGCAGTTCTTC TRBJ2-1 NA few TRBV28
CASSDRRSGNTIYF TGTGCCAGCAGTGACAGGCGTTCTGGAAACACCATATATTTT TRBJ1-3 NA once TRBV12-3/TRBV12-4
CSVKDRANQPQHF TGCAGCGTCAAGGACAGGGCCAATCAGCCCCAGCATTTT TRBJ1-5 TRBD1 NA TRBV20-1
CSARISSGRDHIQYF TGCAGTGCTAGAATTTCTAGCGGGAGGGACCACATTCAGTACTTC TRBJ2-4 TRBD2 NA TRBV20-1
CASSKRQGSGYGYTF TGTGCCAGCAGCAAGAGGCAGGGTTCGGGCTATGGCTACACCTTC TRBJ1-2 NA NA TRBV7-2
CASSLGGDNQPQHF TGTGCCAGCAGCTTAGGGGGAGACAATCAGCCCCAGCATTTT TRBJ1-5 NA many TRBV7-9
CASSPLPLNEKLFF TGTGCCAGCTCACCACTCCCCCTTAATGAAAAACTGTTTTTT TRBJ1-4 NA once TRBV18
CASSRASGIGSYEQYF TGTGCCAGCAGCCGTGCTAGCGGGATCGGGTCCTACGAGCAGTACTTC TRBJ2-7 TRBD2 few TRBV7-9
CASSFGGGPDTQYF TGTGCCAGCAGTTTTGGGGGAGGGCCAGATACGCAGTATTTT TRBJ2-3 TRBD2 few TRBV12-3/TRBV12-4
CASSPGTSNTGELFF TGTGCCAGCAGCCCGGGGACATCGAACACCGGGGAGCTGTTTTTT TRBJ2-2 NA NA TRBV27
CATSDSSRASGYTF TGTGCCACCAGTGATAGTAGTAGAGCTTCTGGCTACACCTTC TRBJ1-2 NA NA TRBV24-1
CSAWTSGFYEQFF TGCAGTGCATGGACTAGCGGGTTCTACGAGCAGTTCTTC TRBJ2-1 TRBD2 once TRBV20-1
CASSYRASHGYTF TGTGCCAGCAGTTACCGGGCTTCGCATGGCTACACCTTC TRBJ1-2 NA many TRBV6-2/TRBV6-3
CASSSGWGQPQHF TGTGCCAGCAGTTCAGGGTGGGGTCAGCCCCAGCATTTT TRBJ1-5 NA few TRBV12-3/TRBV12-4
CASSPRPGTDTQYF TGCGCCAGCAGCCCGCGTCCCGGAACAGATACGCAGTATTTT TRBJ2-3 NA NA TRBV4-3
CASSPLKGSNTEAFF TGTGCCAGCAGTCCCTTGAAGGGGTCGAACACTGAAGCTTTCTTT TRBJ1-1 NA NA TRBV27
CSARGDKYGRQFF TGCAGTGCTAGGGGAGATAAGTACGGAAGGCAGTTCTTC TRBJ2-1 NA NA TRBV20-1
CSARDPFTRQANYGYTF TGCAGTGCTAGAGATCCCTTCACCAGGCAAGCTAACTATGGCTACACCTTC TRBJ1-2 NA many TRBV20-1
CATSRPNRGPSEQYF TGTGCCACCAGCAGACCGAACAGGGGACCCTCGGAGCAGTACTTC TRBJ2-7 TRBD1 few TRBV15
CASSLAWGSTEAFF TGTGCCAGCAGCTTAGCATGGGGATCCACTGAAGCTTTCTTT TRBJ1-1 NA NA TRBV7-2
CASSIGRTYEQYF TGTGCCAGTAGTATAGGACGTACCTACGAGCAGTACTTC TRBJ2-7 NA NA TRBV19
CSVVPRVYTDTQYF TGCAGCGTTGTCCCCAGGGTGTACACAGATACGCAGTATTTT TRBJ2-3 NA NA TRBV29-1
CASSNGGGWETQYF TGTGCCAGCAGCAACGGGGGGGGCTGGGAGACCCAGTACTTC TRBJ2-5 TRBD2 NA TRBV7-6
CASSFGQFNEKLFF TGTGCCAGCAGCTTTGGACAGTTTAATGAAAAACTGTTTTTT TRBJ1-4 NA many TRBV28
CASSFLTVTYNEQFF TGTGCCAGCAGCTTTCTTACAGTTACTTACAATGAGCAGTTCTTC TRBJ2-1 NA NA TRBV7-9
CASSHLSRGRSSYNEQFF TGCGCCAGCAGCCACCTCAGTAGAGGGAGGAGCTCCTACAATGAGCAGTTCTTC TRBJ2-1 NA few TRBV4-3
CSGNGESYEQYF TGCAGTGGTAACGGTGAATCCTACGAGCAGTACTTC TRBJ2-7 NA many TRBV20-1
CASSYGGQGSLTTYEQYF TGTGCCAGCAGTTATGGGGGACAGGGCTCGCTAACAACCTACGAGCAGTACTTC TRBJ2-7 TRBD1 few TRBV6-2/TRBV6-3
CASSPLAGGADTQYF TGTGCCAGCAGTCCACTAGCGGGAGGGGCAGATACGCAGTATTTT TRBJ2-3 TRBD2 NA TRBV2
CASSLIKFANTGELFF TGTGCCAGCAGTCTTATCAAGTTCGCGAACACCGGGGAGCTGTTTTTT TRBJ2-2 NA many TRBV27
CASSSTDQGLAGGDYSTDTQYF TGTGCCAGCAGCTCGACAGACCAGGGACTAGCGGGAGGGGATTATAGCACAGATACGCAGTATTTT TRBJ2-3 TRBD2 NA TRBV11-1
CASSQDRPTYNEQFF TGTGCCAGCAGCCAGGACAGGCCAACCTACAATGAGCAGTTCTTC TRBJ2-1 TRBD1 few TRBV4-2
CASSVDRGNQPQHF TGCGCCAGCAGCGTCGACAGGGGTAATCAGCCCCAGCATTTT TRBJ1-5 TRBD1 few TRBV5-1
CASSQGQGGSQPQHF TGTGCCAGCAGCCAAGGGCAGGGGGGCAGTCAGCCCCAGCATTTT TRBJ1-5 TRBD1 few TRBV3-1
CASSLETSSYNSPLHF TGCGCCAGCAGCTTGGAGACGAGCTCCTATAATTCACCCCTCCACTTT TRBJ1-6 NA NA TRBV5-1